The rows below give T cell receptor beta chains drawn from one sample of a study of tumor-infiltrating lymphocytes in localized non-small cell lung cancer. Profiling relied on immunoSEQ multiplex PCR, and the TCRdb table lists in-frame clones only, not all of them. In the table there are about 16,000 clones, 65% to 85% of which are singletons. The sequenced sample consisted of lung tumor tissue. Receptors originate from a human donor with non-small cell lung cancer. CDR3s include the opening cysteine and the closing phenylalanine or tryptophan. The D gene is left open where the match is weak. Not every row has a clone size; where given, it reads once, few, many or a size class.

TRBJ2-1,18,few,TRBV5-1,TRBD2,CASSPSGTSGSRTNEQFF,TGCGCCAGCAGCCCCTCCGGGACTAGCGGGAGCAGGACCAATGAGCAGTTCTTC
TRBJ1-2,12,once,TRBV30,-,CAWSPLGYGYTF,TGTGCCTGGAGCCCCCTAGGCTATGGCTACACCTTC
TRBJ1-1,13,-,TRBV7-2,-,CASSLRADTEAFF,TGTGCCAGCAGCTTGAGGGCAGACACTGAAGCTTTCTTT
TRBJ2-1,19,-,TRBV4-3,TRBD2,CASSQGYKREGSSYNEQFF,TGCGCCAGCAGCCAAGGGTATAAGCGGGAGGGAAGCTCCTACAATGAGCAGTTCTTC
TRBJ1-1,13,-,TRBV6-1,-,CASSHPGTTEAFF,TGTGCCAGCAGTCACCCGGGGACCACTGAAGCTTTCTTT
TRBJ2-2,14,-,TRBV9,-,CASSAHELIGELFF,TGTGCCAGCAGCGCCCACGAATTGATAGGGGAGCTGTTTTTT
TRBJ1-3,15,once,TRBV7-9,-,CASSLGVASGNTIYF,TGTGCCAGCAGCTTAGGAGTGGCCTCTGGAAACACCATATATTTT
TRBJ1-5,15,-,TRBV28,-,CASKRLGYSNQPQHF,TGTGCCAGCAAGAGATTGGGATATAGCAATCAGCCCCAGCATTTT
TRBJ1-1,12,-,TRBV5-5,-,CASSSTGSEAFF,TGTGCCAGCAGCTCGACAGGCTCTGAAGCTTTCTTT
TRBJ2-3,16,-,TRBV9,-,CASSVDVWGLADTQYF,TGTGCCAGCAGCGTAGATGTATGGGGGCTAGCGGATACGCAGTATTTT
TRBJ1-5,14,-,TRBV28,TRBD1,CASQQGGSNQPQHF,TGTGCCAGCCAGCAGGGGGGTAGCAATCAGCCCCAGCATTTT
TRBJ2-7,18,-,TRBV4-3,TRBD2,CASSHILPGLAGFYEQYF,TGCGCCAGCAGCCACATTCTACCTGGACTAGCGGGGTTTTACGAGCAGTACTTC
TRBJ2-7,14,-,TRBV10-3,-,CAISVGDRSSEQYF,TGTGCCATCAGTGTCGGAGACAGGTCCAGCGAGCAGTACTTC
TRBJ1-2,15,few,TRBV5-1,TRBD1,CASTGGSRCCGGYTF,TGCGCCAGTACAGGGGGCTCTAGGTGTTGCGGGGGCTACACCTTC
TRBJ2-3,17,-,TRBV19,TRBD1,CASSIDRGTGETDTQYF,TGTGCCAGTAGTATAGATCGCGGGACAGGGGAGACAGATACGCAGTATTTT
TRBJ2-5,15,-,TRBV2,-,CASSEEQGLQETQYF,TGTGCCAGCAGTGAAGAACAGGGCCTCCAAGAGACCCAGTACTTC
TRBJ2-2,14,few,TRBV7-6,TRBD1,CASSLRGQSGELFF,TGTGCCAGCAGCTTAAGGGGGCAAAGCGGGGAGCTGTTTTTT
TRBJ1-1,12,few,TRBV6-5,-,CASSYLFAEAFF,TGTGCCAGCAGCTACCTATTCGCTGAAGCTTTCTTT
TRBJ2-4,15,once,TRBV5-6,TRBD1,CASSQPGTGVNIQYF,TGTGCCAGCAGCCAACCAGGGACAGGGGTTAACATTCAGTACTTC
TRBJ1-2,19,-,TRBV7-2,-,CASSSLRSEGGVSNYGYTF,TGTGCCAGCAGCTCACTCCGGTCGGAGGGAGGCGTCTCTAACTATGGCTACACCTTC
TRBJ2-2,13,-,TRBV7-3,-,CGSSAANTGELFF,TGTGGGAGCAGCGCCGCGAACACCGGGGAGCTGTTTTTT
TRBJ1-6,14,few,TRBV19,-,CASSIQGYNSPLHF,TGTGCCAGTAGTATTCAGGGATATAATTCACCCCTCCACTTT
TRBJ1-4,16,-,TRBV7-6,-,CASSLEAAATNEKLFF,TGTGCCAGCAGCTTAGAGGCGGCGGCAACTAATGAAAAACTGTTTTTT
TRBJ1-3,15,-,TRBV2,TRBD1,CASSRDRGAGNTIYF,TGTGCCAGCAGTAGGGACAGGGGCGCTGGAAACACCATATATTTT
TRBJ2-1,16,-,TRBV7-2,TRBD2,CASSLGPSGGHNEQFF,TGTGCCAGCAGCTTAGGGCCTAGCGGGGGCCACAATGAGCAGTTCTTC
TRBJ2-7,14,-,TRBV6-1,TRBD1,CASSEFIGGGEQYF,TGTGCCAGCAGTGAATTCATAGGGGGCGGCGAGCAGTACTTC
TRBJ1-5,12,-,TRBV30,-,CAWQGGGQPQHF,TGTGCCTGGCAGGGTGGGGGTCAGCCCCAGCATTTT